This TCR beta chain is from a study of blood T cell repertoires in COVID-19. About the study: Some COVID-19 samples were acute and others convalescent; all came from the United States, Italy and Spain. From T cells, B-cell-depleted T cells, or PBMCs came the material, which was cDNA or gDNA.

Original methodology: Scientists estimated how many nucleated cells there were by amplifying reference gene primers. Assay used: immunoSEQ multiplex PCR; TCRdb lists only in-frame clones, some missing. V, J and clone size derive from that table, while D and trimming were established from the DNA sequence. The profile covers roughly 150,000 clones, with approximately 90% appearing a single time and about 2.5% taken by the ten largest. The CDR3 loop spans 15 amino acids. Trimming cost V 4 bases and J 6 bases; bases outside gene matches: 12. The germline V gene encodes CDR1 LGHDT and CDR2 YNNKEL (reference sequence).

Input material: peripheral blood. This TCR derives from a woman in her 70s with acute or convalescent COVID-19. The chain has TRBV3-1 (or the pseudogene TRBV3-2) and TRBJ2-7; 7 bases align to TRBD2. DNA for the CDR3: TGTGCCAGCAGCCGTTTGGGGAGGGGCGCGTCCGAGCAGTACTTC. This gives the protein CASSRLGRGASEQYF.